These 23 T cell receptor beta chains were all obtained from the same sample, sequenced in a study of cytomegalovirus exposure and HLA in healthy donors. Using immunoSEQ multiplex PCR, the repertoire was profiled, and TCRdb retains in-frame clones only, with some absent. This sample has over 110,000 clones, with approximately 86% found just once. Source material: PBMCs. The receptors shown here come from a man aged 18 to 29 in good health and CMV-seropositive.

The gene calls are TRBV9 and TRBJ1-2; TRBD1 is a possible D gene (5 bases). Trimming cost V 6 bases and J 4 bases, with 25 bases left between them. The germline V gene has CDR1 SGDLS and CDR2 YYNGEE. The CDR3 is made up of 17 amino acids. CDR3 sequence reads: CASTFGGDYPWSYGYTF. In nucleotides, the CDR3 is TGTGCCAGCACTTTTGGAGGGGACTACCCCTGGAGCTATGGCTACACCTTC.

The chain is built from TRBV7-9 and TRBJ2-7; 7 bases are a match to TRBD2. This CDR3 has 19 residues. With 5 bases clipped from V and 1 base from J, the junction kept 20 bases outside the gene matches. CDR1 is SEHNR and CDR2 is FQNEAQ in the germline V gene (reference sequence). The CDR3 DNA follows: TGTGCCAGCAGCAGGACGGGAGGAGGGGAAGGCCGGGAGTCCTACGAGCAGTACTTC. It codes for CASSRTGGGEGRESYEQYF.

The CDR3 loop is CSVPRAGPYGYTF. The CDR3 region has the DNA TGCAGCGTGCCCAGGGCAGGTCCCTATGGCTACACCTTC. The rearrangement uses TRBV29-1 and TRBJ1-2; possibly TRBD1 for D (5 bases). The ends were cut back, 6 bases at V and 4 bases at J, with 15 bases in the middle. Germline V gives CDR1 SQVTM, CDR2 ANQGSEA. The CDR3 contains 13 residues.

This clone was seen just once. The rearrangement uses TRBV6-5 and TRBJ1-1; D may be TRBD1 (5 bases). The CDR3 covers 15 residues. The V gene lost 0 bases and the J gene lost 10 bases, with 18 bases spanning the gap. CDR1 MNHEY and CDR2 SVGAGI come from the germline V gene. This chain's CDR3 is CASSYSTVRPGGAFF. CDR3 sequence (DNA): TGTGCCAGCAGTTACTCGACGGTCCGGCCGGGGGGAGCTTTCTTT.

This sequence joins TRBV29-1 and TRBJ1-2; 10 bases line up with TRBD1. J lost 10 bases, V lost 5 bases, and 10 bases had no gene match. Germline CDR1 and CDR2: SQVTM and ANQGSEA. This CDR3 is 13 amino acids long. This CDR3 is CSVTSTGGRSYTF. CDR3 nucleotides: TGCAGCGTTACATCGACAGGGGGCAGGTCCTACACCTTC.

The chain recombines TRBV7-2 with TRBJ1-5; no definite D call. This CDR3 is 13 amino acids long. Trimming cost V 1 base and J 4 bases, with 5 bases left between them. Looked up from germline, CDR1 is SGHTA and CDR2 is FQGNSA. CDR3 in DNA: TGTGCCAGCAGCTTAGACAGAAATCAGCCCCAGCATTTT. Translated, it gives CASSLDRNQPQHF.

This rearrangement joins TRBV10-2 to TRBJ2-1; 8 bases fit TRBD2. The CDR3 has 15 residues. The germline V gene has CDR1 WSHSY and CDR2 SAAADI. Written as DNA, the CDR3 is TGCGCAACTCGGGGGGGACTAGGGGCCCGCAATGAGCAGTTCTTC. Its protein product is CATRGGLGARNEQFF.

This rearrangement joins TRBV9 to TRBJ2-7; TRBD2 agrees at 11 bases. CDR3 size: 15 residues. V shed 2 bases, J shed 5 bases, and the junction held 6 bases outside the gene matches. Germline-derived CDR1 and CDR2 are SGDLS and YYNGEE. CDR3 sequence: CASSVSGGAGNEQYF. In nucleotides, the CDR3 is TGTGCCAGCAGCGTTAGCGGGGGGGCCGGGAACGAGCAGTACTTC.

The J gene is TRBJ1-2, the V gene TRBV5-5; D might be TRBD1 (6 bases). Trimming pared 4 bases from V and 4 bases from J, leaving 23 bases between. This CDR3 has 17 residues. Germline CDR1 and CDR2: SGHKS and YYEKEE (reference sequence). This CDR3 is CASSPEMGATETYGYTF. The CDR3 DNA sequence: TGTGCCAGCAGCCCCGAAATGGGGGCTACAGAAACCTATGGCTACACCTTC.

The DNA for the CDR3 is TGCGCCAGCAGTGCGTTTCGCAGGGGCTACGAGCAGTACTTC. Encoded protein: CASSAFRRGYEQYF. The V gene is TRBV10-1, the J gene TRBJ2-7; a weak D match, TRBD1 (6 bases). The CDR3 is 14 amino acids. The V and J ends lost 4 bases and 3 bases respectively, with 13 bases between them. In germline, CDR1 is WNHNN, CDR2 SYGVQD (reference sequence).

The chain couples TRBV29-1 to TRBJ2-7, with 7 bases identical to TRBD1. Germline V lookup: CDR1 SQVTM, CDR2 ANQGSEA. This CDR3 comprises 12 residues. V lost 2 bases and J lost 4; bases outside the gene matches: 2. The chain's CDR3 is CSVELQGYEQYF. The CDR3 bases are TGCAGCGTTGAACTACAGGGGTACGAGCAGTACTTC.

The rearrangement joins TRBV11-2 to TRBJ1-2; 9 nucleotides align to TRBD1. CDR3 length equals 14 residues. V gave up 5 bases and J gave up 7 bases; unmatched junction bases: 8. Germline V gives CDR1 SGHAT, CDR2 FQNNGV. Here the CDR3 DNA reads TGTGCCAGCAGCACAACAGGGGGCTTGGTTGGCTACACCTTC. It specifies CASSTTGGLVGYTF.

This chain connects TRBV6-1 to TRBJ1-2; TRBD1 agrees at 11 bases. Trimming at V came to 3 bases and at J to 6 bases, leaving 6 bases not matched to a gene. The CDR3 is made up of 15 amino acids. Germline loops: CDR1 MNHNS, CDR2 SASEGT. The CDR3 DNA sequence: TGTGCCAGCAGTGATTCCGGACAGGGGGCGGATGGCTACACCTTC. Its protein product is CASSDSGQGADGYTF.

For the CDR3, the DNA is TGTGCCAGCAGTGTCGGACAGTTCAGGGCAGATACGCAGTATTTT. Protein product: CASSVGQFRADTQYF. This chain links TRBV6-1 with TRBJ2-3; possibly TRBD1 for D (6 bases). The germline CDR1 and CDR2 sequences are MNHNS and SASEGT. The V end was cut by 4 bases, the J end by 4 bases, with 15 bases between. This CDR3 comprises 15 residues.

The CDR3 nucleotides are TGTGCCAGCAGCCGCCTTGGATGGGGCGTCGATACGCAGTATTTT. Its translation: CASSRLGWGVDTQYF. This rearrangement joins TRBV14 to TRBJ2-3, with D tentatively TRBD1 (5 bases). V was shortened by 4 bases and J by 6 bases, with 17 bases between the two germline ends. The CDR3 length is 15 residues. Germline values: CDR1 SGHDN, CDR2 FVKESK.

This chain connects TRBV2 to TRBJ2-2, with 9 bases matching TRBD1. The CDR3 length is 15 residues. V shed 5 bases, J shed 4 bases, and the junction held 5 bases outside the gene matches. In germline, CDR1 is SNHLY, CDR2 FYNNEI. CDR3 protein: CASSRGQGRTGELFF. In DNA form, the CDR3 reads TGTGCCAGCAGTCGGGGACAGGGACGCACCGGGGAGCTGTTTTTT.

The chain uses TRBV18 and TRBJ1-1, with TRBD1 matching over 7 bases. V lost 2 bases, J lost 11 bases, and 8 bases stayed unmatched. The germline V gene encodes CDR1 KGHSH and CDR2 LQKENI. This CDR3 has 13 residues. CDR3 nucleotide sequence: TGTGCCAGCTCACCAACCGACAGGGAGTATGCTTTCTTT. This encodes CASSPTDREYAFF. The variable domain in full, completed from reference TRBV18 and TRBJ1-1, reads NAGVMQNPRHLVRRRGQEARLRCSPMKGHSHVYWYRQLPEEGLKFMVYLQKENIIDESGMPKERFSAEFPKEGPSILRIQQVVRGDSAAYFCASSPTDREYAFFGQGTRLTVV.

The chain has TRBV9 and TRBJ2-1; 8 bases are a match to TRBD1. This CDR3 comprises 15 residues. CDR1 SGDLS and CDR2 YYNGEE come from the germline V gene. V shed 0 bases and J 5 bases; nucleotides not matched to a gene: 4. The CDR3 nucleotides are TGTGCCAGCAGCGTAGGGGGACAGGTACACAATGAGCAGTTCTTC. This translates into CASSVGGQVHNEQFF.

This clone was recorded only once. The genes are TRBV7-9 and TRBJ2-3, with TRBD2 matching 7 bases. Per the germline V gene, CDR1 is SEHNR and CDR2 is FQNEAQ (reference sequence). This CDR3 spans 15 amino acids. The J segment lost 2 bases and the V segment lost 5 bases, leaving 7 bases of the junction unmatched. The CDR3 loop reads CASSPQRGYTDTQYF. The CDR3 DNA follows: TGTGCCAGCAGCCCCCAGCGGGGCTACACAGATACGCAGTATTTT.

The gene calls are TRBV18 and TRBJ2-7, with a possible D match to TRBD1 (5 bases). Per germline, CDR1 KGHSH and CDR2 LQKENI. V gave up 6 bases and J gave up 4 bases, with 16 bases separating them. This CDR3 is 14 amino acids long. This chain's CDR3 is CASSRREGGYEQYF. CDR3 nucleotide sequence: TGTGCCAGCTCTCGCAGGGAAGGTGGATACGAGCAGTACTTC.

The chain employs TRBV13 and TRBJ1-2; D is unresolved. V was shortened by 0 bases and J by 5 bases, with 10 bases between the two germline ends. There are 14 residues in the CDR3. Germline-derived CDR1 and CDR2 are PRHDT and FYEKMQ (reference sequence). The CDR3 nucleotides read TGTGCCAGCAGCTTAGGGGGCGCCCTTTATGGCTACACCTTC. Protein sequence: CASSLGGALYGYTF.

The chain employs TRBV13 and TRBJ2-5, with 8 bases fitting TRBD1. V gave up 5 bases and J gave up 5 bases; unmatched junction bases: 7. The CDR3 length is 14 residues. From germline, CDR1 is PRHDT and CDR2 FYEKMQ (reference sequence). Here the CDR3 DNA reads TGTGCCAGCAGCGTTACAGGGGGGAGGGAGACCCAGTACTTC. Translation: CASSVTGGRETQYF.

The genes are TRBV5-4 and TRBJ2-5, with D possibly matching TRBD2 (6 bases). The CDR3 is made up of 13 amino acids. CDR1 and CDR2 from the germline V gene are SGHNT and YYREEE (reference sequence). V dropped 1 base and J dropped 5 bases, with 9 bases sitting between them. The CDR3 bases are TGTGCCAGCAGCTTGCGGGGGACGGAGACCCAGTACTTC. Encoded protein: CASSLRGTETQYF.